Listed below are T cell receptor beta chains from one sample, sequenced in a study of T cells in Graves' hyperthyroidism and ophthalmopathy. MiXCR, run by TCRdb on the multiplex PCR reads, gives a single entry per CDR3 protein. Among more than 550,000 distinct CDR3 sequences listed, 15% to 20% were seen once. Sample: blood. These receptor sequences come from a man in his forties or fifties with Graves' hyperthyroidism. CDR3s include the opening cysteine and the closing phenylalanine or tryptophan. A D gene is named only where the DNA matches it firmly. Rows may omit the clone size; those that give it use once, few, many or a size class.

CDR3 protein: CASSQDIIGLAGGPNQNIQYF
CDR3 DNA: TGTGCCAGCAGCCAAGATATTATAGGGCTAGCGGGAGGGCCGAACCAAAACATTCAGTACTTC
V gene: TRBV4-2
D gene: TRBD2
J gene: TRBJ2-4
clone size: few

CDR3 protein: CASSQDRKGMNTEAFF
CDR3 DNA: TGCGCCAGCAGCCAAGATCGGAAGGGGATGAACACTGAAGCTTTCTTT
V gene: TRBV4-1
D gene: -
J gene: TRBJ1-1
clone size: few

CDR3 protein: CSARDRTYEQYF
CDR3 DNA: TGCAGCGCCCGGGACAGAACCTACGAGCAGTACTTC
V gene: TRBV29-1
D gene: TRBD1
J gene: TRBJ2-7
clone size: many

CDR3 protein: CASRQDDYNSPLHF
CDR3 DNA: TGCGCCAGCAGGCAGGACGACTATAATTCACCCCTCCACTTT
V gene: TRBV5-1
D gene: -
J gene: TRBJ1-6
clone size: many

CDR3 protein: CSVEPGGIKNTEAFF
CDR3 DNA: TGCAGCGTTGAACCAGGGGGGATCAAGAACACTGAAGCTTTCTTT
V gene: TRBV29-1
D gene: TRBD1
J gene: TRBJ1-1
clone size: -

CDR3 protein: CASSSTSVPYEQYF
CDR3 DNA: TGTGCCAGCAGCTCGACTAGCGTTCCCTACGAGCAGTACTTC
V gene: TRBV11-2
D gene: TRBD2
J gene: TRBJ2-7
clone size: few

CDR3 protein: CASSLWVAGGNEQFF
CDR3 DNA: TGCGCCAGCAGCTTGTGGGTAGCGGGAGGAAATGAGCAGTTCTTC
V gene: TRBV5-1
D gene: TRBD2
J gene: TRBJ2-1
clone size: -

CDR3 protein: CASSAWGGFPSTDTQYF
CDR3 DNA: TGTGCCAGCAGCGCGTGGGGAGGTTTTCCAAGCACAGATACGCAGTATTTT
V gene: TRBV9
D gene: -
J gene: TRBJ2-3
clone size: few

CDR3 protein: CSATGNTEAFF
CDR3 DNA: TGCAGTGCAACAGGAAACACTGAAGCTTTCTTT
V gene: TRBV20-1
D gene: -
J gene: TRBJ1-1
clone size: few

CDR3 protein: CASGGGRPSGELFF
CDR3 DNA: TGTGCCAGCGGCGGGGGCCGACCATCAGGGGAGCTGTTTTTT
V gene: TRBV28
D gene: -
J gene: TRBJ2-2
clone size: many

CDR3 protein: CASRPTNKQISYEQYF
CDR3 DNA: TGTGCCAGCAGGCCCACTAACAAGCAGATCTCCTACGAGCAGTACTTC
V gene: TRBV7-9
D gene: -
J gene: TRBJ2-7
clone size: many

CDR3 protein: CASSRELAGGPSEETQYF
CDR3 DNA: TGTGCCAGCAGCCGCGAACTAGCGGGAGGGCCCTCTGAAGAGACCCAGTACTTC
V gene: TRBV12-3/TRBV12-4
D gene: TRBD2
J gene: TRBJ2-5
clone size: -

CDR3 protein: CASREDTSLGYTF
CDR3 DNA: TGTGCCAGCAGGGAGGACACCTCTTTGGGCTACACCTTC
V gene: TRBV6-1
D gene: -
J gene: TRBJ1-2
clone size: -

CDR3 protein: CAWGPGVSSYNEQFF
CDR3 DNA: TGTGCCTGGGGACCCGGGGTGAGCTCCTACAATGAGCAGTTCTTC
V gene: TRBV30
D gene: -
J gene: TRBJ2-1
clone size: many

CDR3 protein: CSARSSTSGRASDTQYF
CDR3 DNA: TGCAGTGCTAGATCATCCACTAGCGGGAGGGCCTCAGATACGCAGTATTTT
V gene: TRBV20-1
D gene: TRBD2
J gene: TRBJ2-3
clone size: few

CDR3 protein: CASSPHGGGYNEQFF
CDR3 DNA: TGTGCCAGCTCACCACACGGGGGTGGATACAATGAGCAGTTCTTC
V gene: TRBV18
D gene: -
J gene: TRBJ2-1
clone size: many

CDR3 protein: CASSLFGVGLAGYNNEQFF
CDR3 DNA: TGTGCCAGCAGTTTATTTGGGGTGGGGCTAGCGGGGTACAACAATGAGCAGTTCTTC
V gene: TRBV28
D gene: TRBD2
J gene: TRBJ2-1
clone size: few

CDR3 protein: CASSSASNTEAFF
CDR3 DNA: TGTGCCAGCTCTTCCGCCTCGAACACTGAAGCTTTCTTT
V gene: TRBV18
D gene: -
J gene: TRBJ1-1
clone size: -

CDR3 protein: CAWNRGVYEQYF
CDR3 DNA: TGTGCCTGGAATAGGGGTGTCTATGAGCAGTACTTC
V gene: TRBV30
D gene: -
J gene: TRBJ2-7
clone size: -

CDR3 protein: CASSPGSPHTQYF
CDR3 DNA: TGCGCCAGCAGCCCGGGGTCTCCACATACGCAGTATTTT
V gene: TRBV5-1
D gene: -
J gene: TRBJ2-3
clone size: -

CDR3 protein: CAISESIGGGSYNEQFF
CDR3 DNA: TGTGCCATCAGTGAGTCAATCGGGGGGGGCTCCTACAATGAGCAGTTCTTC
V gene: TRBV10-3
D gene: TRBD2
J gene: TRBJ2-1
clone size: many

CDR3 protein: CASSDRGANEKLFF
CDR3 DNA: TGCGCCAGCAGTGACCGGGGAGCGAATGAAAAACTGTTTTTT
V gene: TRBV10-1
D gene: -
J gene: TRBJ1-4
clone size: -

CDR3 protein: CASIRGTDNEQFF
CDR3 DNA: TGTGCCAGCATAAGGGGCACCGACAATGAGCAGTTCTTC
V gene: TRBV28
D gene: -
J gene: TRBJ2-1
clone size: many

CDR3 protein: CASSFLARTYNEQFF
CDR3 DNA: TGTGCCAGCAGTTTTTTAGCGAGAACCTACAATGAGCAGTTCTTC
V gene: TRBV12-3/TRBV12-4
D gene: -
J gene: TRBJ2-1
clone size: -

CDR3 protein: CASSPGPGNEQFF
CDR3 DNA: TGTGCCAGCTCACCAGGACCTGGGAATGAGCAGTTCTTC
V gene: TRBV18
D gene: -
J gene: TRBJ2-1
clone size: many

CDR3 protein: CASSLGASGIYNEQFF
CDR3 DNA: TGCGCCAGCAGCTTGGGGGCTAGCGGGATCTACAATGAGCAGTTCTTC
V gene: TRBV5-1
D gene: TRBD2
J gene: TRBJ2-1
clone size: many

CDR3 protein: CASRLMTLLVYEQYF
CDR3 DNA: TGTGCCAGCAGGCTAATGACACTCCTGGTCTACGAGCAGTACTTC
V gene: TRBV2
D gene: -
J gene: TRBJ2-7
clone size: many

CDR3 protein: CASSIQRNEQFF
CDR3 DNA: TGCGCCAGCAGCATACAGCGGAATGAGCAGTTCTTC
V gene: TRBV5-1
D gene: -
J gene: TRBJ2-1
clone size: -

CDR3 protein: CASSGQGVNEQFF
CDR3 DNA: TGTGCCAGCAGCGGACAGGGTGTGAATGAGCAGTTCTTC
V gene: TRBV28
D gene: TRBD1
J gene: TRBJ2-1
clone size: many

CDR3 protein: CASSFTGGGIQYF
CDR3 DNA: TGTGCCAGCAGCTTTACAGGCGGCGGCATTCAGTACTTC
V gene: TRBV7-9
D gene: -
J gene: TRBJ2-4
clone size: few

CDR3 protein: CAWEGQGPYGYTF
CDR3 DNA: TGTGCCTGGGAGGGACAGGGGCCCTATGGCTACACCTTC
V gene: TRBV11-3
D gene: TRBD1
J gene: TRBJ1-2
clone size: -

CDR3 protein: CASSYQGQGVRDEQFF
CDR3 DNA: TGTGCCAGCAGTTACCAAGGACAGGGGGTGAGGGATGAGCAGTTCTTC
V gene: TRBV7-2
D gene: TRBD1
J gene: TRBJ2-1
clone size: -

CDR3 protein: CASSSRQRRRDGELFF
CDR3 DNA: TGTGCCAGCAGCTCCCGACAGAGGAGGCGCGACGGGGAGCTGTTTTTT
V gene: TRBV7-6
D gene: -
J gene: TRBJ2-2
clone size: -

CDR3 protein: CAWSTGTGGTDTQYF
CDR3 DNA: TGTGCCTGGAGTACCGGGACAGGGGGCACAGATACGCAGTATTTT
V gene: TRBV30
D gene: TRBD1
J gene: TRBJ2-3
clone size: -

CDR3 protein: CASSYSGLAGGRGSYNEQFF
CDR3 DNA: TGTGCCAGCAGTTACTCGGGACTAGCGGGAGGGAGGGGCTCCTACAATGAGCAGTTCTTC
V gene: TRBV28
D gene: TRBD2
J gene: TRBJ2-1
clone size: many

CDR3 protein: CSARESGRDTQYF
CDR3 DNA: TGCAGTGCTAGAGAGAGCGGGCGGGATACGCAGTATTTT
V gene: TRBV20-1
D gene: -
J gene: TRBJ2-3
clone size: many

CDR3 protein: CAWSVLGHRQNYEQYF
CDR3 DNA: TGTGCCTGGAGTGTACTGGGACACCGTCAGAACTACGAGCAGTACTTC
V gene: TRBV30
D gene: -
J gene: TRBJ2-7
clone size: few

CDR3 protein: CASSLDGTSGQRVETQYF
CDR3 DNA: TGCGCCAGCAGCTTGGATGGGACTAGCGGGCAGAGGGTGGAGACCCAGTACTTC
V gene: TRBV5-1
D gene: TRBD2
J gene: TRBJ2-5
clone size: few

CDR3 protein: CASSSDRVNGYTF
CDR3 DNA: TGTGCCAGCAGCTCTGACAGGGTAAATGGCTACACCTTC
V gene: TRBV11-2
D gene: TRBD1
J gene: TRBJ1-2
clone size: many

CDR3 protein: CASVGRDPTLTNNEQFF
CDR3 DNA: TGTGCCAGTGTGGGGCGGGACCCTACCTTAACAAACAATGAGCAGTTCTTC
V gene: TRBV28
D gene: -
J gene: TRBJ2-1
clone size: -

CDR3 protein: CATSGTEAEAFF
CDR3 DNA: TGTGCCACCAGTGGGACCGAGGCTGAAGCTTTCTTT
V gene: TRBV24-1
D gene: -
J gene: TRBJ1-1
clone size: -

CDR3 protein: CASSLGGMTMNTEAFF
CDR3 DNA: TGTGCCAGCAGCTTGGGAGGAATGACCATGAACACTGAAGCTTTCTTT
V gene: TRBV5-5
D gene: -
J gene: TRBJ1-1
clone size: -

CDR3 protein: CASSLDRGNTGELFF
CDR3 DNA: TGTGCCAGCAGCCTAGACAGGGGGAACACCGGGGAGCTGTTTTTT
V gene: TRBV6-1
D gene: TRBD1
J gene: TRBJ2-2
clone size: -